The sequence of this T cell receptor (beta chain) was determined in a study of blood T cell repertoires in COVID-19. Method: immunoSEQ multiplex PCR; TCRdb's copy keeps in-frame clones and lacks some. The data show around 300,000 clones, 80% to 90% seen once. The CDR3 spans 16 residues. CDR1 is SEHNR and CDR2 is FQNEAQ in the germline V gene (reference sequence). The trim removed 5 bases at V and 7 bases at J, leaving 8 bases unmatched. The genes are TRBV7-9 and TRBJ1-6, with TRBD1 identical over 10 bases. The clonotype comes from a woman aged 18-30 years who had recovered from COVID-19. Input material: PBMCs or T cells enriched from blood (not recorded which). CDR3 loop: CASSHLRDRGNSPLHF. The CDR3 DNA reads as TGTGCCAGCAGCCATCTCCGGGACAGGGGAAATTCACCCCTCCACTTT.